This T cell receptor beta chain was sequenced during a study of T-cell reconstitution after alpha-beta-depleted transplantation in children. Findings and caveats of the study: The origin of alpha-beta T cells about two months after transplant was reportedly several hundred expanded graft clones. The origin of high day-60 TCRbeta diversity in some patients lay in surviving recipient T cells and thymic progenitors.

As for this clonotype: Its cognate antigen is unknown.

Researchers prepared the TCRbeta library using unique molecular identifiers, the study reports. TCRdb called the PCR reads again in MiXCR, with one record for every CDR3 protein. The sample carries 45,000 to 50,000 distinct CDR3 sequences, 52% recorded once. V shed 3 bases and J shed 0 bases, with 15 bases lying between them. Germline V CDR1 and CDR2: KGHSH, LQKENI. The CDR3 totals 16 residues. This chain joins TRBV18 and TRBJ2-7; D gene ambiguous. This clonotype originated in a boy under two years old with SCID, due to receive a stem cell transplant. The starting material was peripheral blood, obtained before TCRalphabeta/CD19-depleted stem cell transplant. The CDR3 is CASSPQVGENSYEQYF. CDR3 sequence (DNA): TGTGCCAGCTCACCCCAGGTGGGCGAGAACTCCTACGAGCAGTACTTC.